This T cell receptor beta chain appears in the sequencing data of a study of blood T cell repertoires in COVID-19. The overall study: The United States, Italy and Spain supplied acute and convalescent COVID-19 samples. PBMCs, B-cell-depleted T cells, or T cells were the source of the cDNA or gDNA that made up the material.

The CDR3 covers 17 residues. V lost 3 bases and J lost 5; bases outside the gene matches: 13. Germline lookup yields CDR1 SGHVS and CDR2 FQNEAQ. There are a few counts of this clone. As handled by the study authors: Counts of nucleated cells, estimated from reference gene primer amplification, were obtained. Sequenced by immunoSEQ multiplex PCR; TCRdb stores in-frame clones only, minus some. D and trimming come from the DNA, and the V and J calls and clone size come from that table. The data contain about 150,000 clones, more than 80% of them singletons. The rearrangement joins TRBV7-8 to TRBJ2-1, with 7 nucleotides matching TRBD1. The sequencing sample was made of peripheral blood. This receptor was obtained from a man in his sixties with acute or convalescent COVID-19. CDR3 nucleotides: TGTGCCAGCAGCTTCAAACGAACAGGGGTGCGAAACAATGAGCAGTTCTTC. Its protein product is CASSFKRTGVRNNEQFF. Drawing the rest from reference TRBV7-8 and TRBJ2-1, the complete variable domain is GAGVSQSPRYKVAKRGQDVALRCDPISGHVSLFWYQQALGQGPEFLTYFQNEAQLDKSGLPSDRFFAERPEGSVSTLKIQRTQQEDSAVYLCASSFKRTGVRNNEQFFGPGTRLTVL.